The clone carrying this T cell receptor beta chain has a count of ten or more. Its antigen is unknown. A single record per CDR3 protein comes from TCRdb applying MiXCR to the reads. Among 640,000 or so distinct CDR3 sequences listed, about 33% were seen once. The data are from a study of T cell repertoires in cytomegalovirus infection. CDR1 is SGHTA and CDR2 is FQGNSA in the germline V gene. V was trimmed by 0 bases and J by 6 bases, leaving 9 bases between them. The CDR3 is 14 residues long. Study-level points and caveats: Dominating the ex vivo response were HLA-C-restricted CMV-specific TCR beta clonotypes.

This chain links TRBV7-2 with TRBJ2-1, with no clear D. Sequences were derived from cultured PBMCs, sampled from culture after CMV antigen stimulation. The TCR comes from a human donor in good health (CMV status not recorded). Some clones in this sample may be carry-over from other donors' samples. The CDR3 nucleotides read TGTGCCAGCAGCTTAGCGGAAGGCCCCAATGAGCAGTTCTTC. Protein product: CASSLAEGPNEQFF.